This T cell receptor (beta chain) comes out of a study of blood T cell repertoires in COVID-19. Study as a whole: Both acute and convalescent COVID-19 samples were obtained from the United States, Italy and Spain. Sources were T cells, B-cell-depleted T cells, or PBMCs; the material itself was cDNA or gDNA.

Germline CDR1 reads KGHSH; CDR2 reads LQKENI. This CDR3 has 12 amino acids. The germline V and J ends were trimmed by 5 bases and 7 bases, with 9 bases remaining between them. In the original workflow: By means of reference gene primer amplification, nucleated cell counts were estimated. The table came from immunoSEQ multiplex PCR; TCRdb's copy has only in-frame clones and leaves some out. Clone size and V and J calls were adopted from that table, with D and trimming inferred from the DNA. Among around 100,000 clones listed, roughly 85% were seen once. The chain links TRBV18 to TRBJ2-1, with D uncertain. The sequence was collected from a woman in her seventies with active or convalescent COVID-19. What was sequenced was peripheral blood. This CDR3 reads CASSISWNEQFF. The CDR3, as DNA: TGTGCCAGCTCAATCAGTTGGAATGAGCAGTTCTTC.